This T cell receptor beta chain is from a study of cytomegalovirus exposure and HLA in healthy donors. Study-level findings and limits: Within a later analysis, the majority of CMV-associated TCR beta chains appeared HLA-restricted.

This clone was observed once. Its antigen is still unknown. PCR involved 60 Vbeta and 13 Jbeta primers. Libraries were prepared by immunoSEQ multiplex PCR; TCRdb keeps only in-frame clonotypes and omits some of them. Counted here are about 120,000 clones, 77% occurring once; the ten biggest clones make up around 4%. The CDR3 sequence is 15 residues long. Germline CDR1 and CDR2: MNHEY and SMNVEV (reference sequence). V shed 3 bases, J shed 5 bases, and the junction held 4 bases outside the gene matches. Sequencing was carried out using PBMCs. The sequence was collected from a human donor in good health. The chain couples TRBV27 to TRBJ2-7; 13 bases agree with TRBD2. Written as DNA, the CDR3 is TGTGCCAGCAGTTTCTCCGGGACTAGCGGGAACGAGCAGTACTTC. Translated: CASSFSGTSGNEQYF.